The 8 T cell receptor beta chains below come from one sample, sequenced in a study of Ad26.COV2.S vaccination and SARS-CoV-2 variants. Treatment reported: around 19 received Ad26.COV2.S at low or high dose, single or two shots; about 5 received placebo; per-sample allocation not given. Vaccine and placebo recipients were sampled on day 63 after the first injection. Here immunoSEQ multiplex PCR was the method, and the copy in TCRdb shows in-frame clones only, minus some. The profile shows about 350,000 clones, around 88% of them singletons. The sample here was peripheral blood, taken in a trial of Ad26.COV2.S vaccine versus placebo. The source of these receptors is a person between 18 and 59 years old who received the Ad26.COV2.S COVID-19 vaccine or a placebo.

V usage is TRBV19 and J usage is TRBJ2-3; 8 positions agree with TRBD2. The J segment lost 0 bases and the V segment lost 6 bases, leaving 2 bases of the junction unmatched. There are 14 residues in the CDR3. Germline CDR1 is LNHDA and CDR2 is SQIVND (reference sequence). The CDR3 DNA is TGTGCCAGTAGCTCTAGCGGGAGCACAGATACGCAGTATTTT. Residues: CASSSSGSTDTQYF. The full variable domain, completed using reference TRBV19 and TRBJ2-3, is DGGITQSPKYLFRKEGQNVTLSCEQNLNHDAMYWYRQDPGQGLRLIYYSQIVNDFQKGDIAEGYSVSREKKESFPLTVTSAQKNPTAFYLCASSSSGSTDTQYFGPGTRLTVL.

The chain couples TRBV6-5 to TRBJ1-1; a weak D match, TRBD1 (5 bases). The CDR3 extends over 15 amino acids. The germline gives CDR1 MNHEY, CDR2 SVGAGI. With 6 bases removed from V and 0 bases from J, the gap between germline ends came to 14 bases. CDR3 amino acids: CASRAGPLMNTEAFF. The CDR3 DNA follows: TGTGCCAGCAGGGCGGGACCGCTAATGAACACTGAAGCTTTCTTT.

This chain uses TRBV7-2 with TRBJ2-1; no clear D. The V gene lost 3 bases and the J gene lost 9 bases, with 15 bases spanning the gap. The CDR3 is 14 residues long. Germline lookup yields CDR1 SGHTA and CDR2 FQGNSA. CDR3 protein: CASSFNSLTGEQFF. In DNA form, the CDR3 reads TGTGCCAGCAGCTTTAATTCTCTGACTGGTGAGCAGTTCTTC.

The chain joins TRBV15 to TRBJ2-7, with D perhaps TRBD2 (6 bases). The germline V gene encodes CDR1 LNHNV and CDR2 YYDKDF (reference sequence). This CDR3 region has 13 residues. The V end was cut by 0 bases, the J end by 4 bases, with 7 bases between. In DNA form, the CDR3 reads TGTGCCACCAGCAGAGATGCGGGATACGAGCAGTACTTC. Protein sequence: CATSRDAGYEQYF. Complete variable domain (other parts from reference TRBV15 and TRBJ2-7): DAMVIQNPRYQVTQFGKPVTLSCSQTLNHNVMYWYQQKSSQAPKLLFHYYDKDFNNEADTPDNFQSRRPNTSFCFLDIRSPGLGDTAMYLCATSRDAGYEQYFGPGTRLTVT.

V usage is TRBV5-4 and J usage is TRBJ2-7; TRBD2 agrees at 15 bases. V trimming: 4 bases; J trimming: 0 bases; junction bases outside the gene matches: 5. Per germline, CDR1 SGHNT and CDR2 YYREEE (reference sequence). The CDR3 consists of 17 residues. CDR3 coding DNA: TGTGCCAGCAGCCTAGGACTAGCGGGGGGGAGCTCCTACGAGCAGTACTTC. Its translation is CASSLGLAGGSSYEQYF. The full variable domain, rest sourced from reference TRBV5-4 and TRBJ2-7, is ETGVTQSPTHLIKTRGQQVTLRCSSQSGHNTVSWYQQALGQGPQFIFQYYREEENGRGNFPPRFSGLQFPNYSSELNVNALELDDSALYLCASSLGLAGGSSYEQYFGPGTRLTVT.

CDR3 sequence (DNA): TGTGCCAGCAGCTTAGCGGGACAGGTGTACGAGCAGTACTTC. Residues: CASSLAGQVYEQYF. V and J are TRBV13 and TRBJ2-7; 8 bases match TRBD1. With V trimmed by 1 base and J by 4 bases, 3 bases remained unmatched. From germline, CDR1 is PRHDT and CDR2 FYEKMQ (reference sequence). The CDR3 loop spans 14 amino acids.

V and J are TRBV19 and TRBJ2-7; 8 bases match TRBD2. CDR3 length equals 15 residues. V lost 3 bases and J lost 4; bases outside the gene matches: 8. In germline, CDR1 is LNHDA, CDR2 SQIVND (reference sequence). The CDR3 loop reads CASSIKSGRNYEQYF. CDR3 coding DNA: TGTGCCAGTAGTATTAAAAGCGGGAGAAATTACGAGCAGTACTTC.

This clone was observed a single time. The chain recombines TRBV2 with TRBJ2-2; weak D call: TRBD1 (5 bases). V was shortened by 8 bases and J by 2 bases, with 12 bases between the two germline ends. CDR1 and CDR2 (germline): SNHLY, FYNNEI. The CDR3 length is 14 residues. The CDR3 DNA reads TGTGCCAGCTATTTCCAGGGAAACACCGGGGAGCTGTTTTTT. It codes for CASYFQGNTGELFF.